These T cell receptor beta chains were read from a single sample in a study of T cells after yellow fever vaccination. TCRdb reprocessed the 5' RACE reads with MiXCR, giving one entry per CDR3 protein. The sample includes around 310,000 distinct CDR3 sequences, approximately 3.9% of them seen just once. Source: PBMCs, taken 5 days after the yellow fever booster vaccination. These receptors were taken from a man aged 18 to 30 who received the YFV17D yellow fever vaccine. The CDR3 runs from the conserved cysteine through the conserved F or W. D genes are given only for firm matches. Expanded clones are given a class, and other clones once, few, many or no size at all.

CDR3aa: CASSFRQGRYGYTF
CDR3nt: TGTGCCAGCAGCTTTCGACAGGGCCGCTATGGCTACACCTTC
d_gene: TRBD1
j_gene: TRBJ1-2
v_gene: TRBV7-9
abundance: NA

CDR3aa: CASSSERVLSGNTIYF
CDR3nt: TGTGCCAGCAGCTCCGAGCGGGTACTCTCTGGAAACACCATATATTTT
d_gene: NA
j_gene: TRBJ1-3
v_gene: TRBV5-6
abundance: NA

CDR3aa: CASSLAGNQETQYF
CDR3nt: TGTGCCAGCAGCTTGGCAGGGAATCAAGAGACCCAGTACTTC
d_gene: NA
j_gene: TRBJ2-5
v_gene: TRBV5-6
abundance: NA

CDR3aa: CASSLAPGPQHF
CDR3nt: TGTGCCAGCAGCTTAGCACCTGGACCCCAGCATTTT
d_gene: NA
j_gene: TRBJ1-5
v_gene: TRBV7-9
abundance: many

CDR3aa: CASSFPGLAGGPYNEQFF
CDR3nt: TGTGCCAGCAGCTTCCCGGGACTAGCGGGGGGGCCCTACAATGAGCAGTTCTTC
d_gene: TRBD2
j_gene: TRBJ2-1
v_gene: TRBV7-2
abundance: few

CDR3aa: CATRPGQGGNQPQHF
CDR3nt: TGTGCCACCAGGCCAGGACAGGGCGGCAATCAGCCCCAGCATTTT
d_gene: TRBD1
j_gene: TRBJ1-5
v_gene: TRBV24-1
abundance: few

CDR3aa: CASSQQRSGGNYGYTF
CDR3nt: TGCGCCAGCAGCCAACAACGGAGTGGAGGGAACTATGGCTACACCTTC
d_gene: NA
j_gene: TRBJ1-2
v_gene: TRBV4-3
abundance: many

CDR3aa: CASEQGQYYGYTF
CDR3nt: TGTGCCAGCGAACAGGGGCAATACTATGGCTACACCTTC
d_gene: TRBD1
j_gene: TRBJ1-2
v_gene: TRBV13
abundance: few

CDR3aa: CASSEQLSNYGYTF
CDR3nt: TGTGCCAGCAGCGAACAGCTATCAAACTATGGCTACACCTTC
d_gene: NA
j_gene: TRBJ1-2
v_gene: TRBV7-2
abundance: many

CDR3aa: CATSDPGTGGNEQFF
CDR3nt: TGTGCCACCAGTGATCCGGGGACAGGGGGCAATGAGCAGTTCTTC
d_gene: TRBD1
j_gene: TRBJ2-1
v_gene: TRBV24-1
abundance: many

CDR3aa: CASSSQGDIRNSPLHF
CDR3nt: TGCGCCAGCAGCTCGCAGGGGGACATAAGAAATTCACCCCTCCACTTT
d_gene: TRBD1
j_gene: TRBJ1-6
v_gene: TRBV5-1
abundance: many

CDR3aa: CSASGTGRLNEQFF
CDR3nt: TGCAGTGCGAGCGGGACAGGGAGGTTGAATGAGCAGTTCTTC
d_gene: TRBD1
j_gene: TRBJ2-1
v_gene: TRBV20-1
abundance: NA

CDR3aa: CASNLGQGHQETQYF
CDR3nt: TGTGCCAGCAATTTAGGACAGGGGCACCAAGAGACCCAGTACTTC
d_gene: TRBD1
j_gene: TRBJ2-5
v_gene: TRBV12-3/TRBV12-4
abundance: NA

CDR3aa: CASSTGTGISYEQYF
CDR3nt: TGCGCCAGCAGCACCGGGACAGGGATTTCCTACGAGCAGTACTTC
d_gene: TRBD1
j_gene: TRBJ2-7
v_gene: TRBV5-1
abundance: few

CDR3aa: CASRTGTPSRAFF
CDR3nt: TGTGCCAGCAGGACCGGGACGCCCTCCCGAGCTTTCTTT
d_gene: NA
j_gene: TRBJ1-1
v_gene: TRBV12-3/TRBV12-4
abundance: NA

CDR3aa: CASTRPGGQGAYNEQFF
CDR3nt: TGTGCCAGCACCCGGCCCGGGGGACAGGGGGCGTACAATGAGCAGTTCTTC
d_gene: TRBD1
j_gene: TRBJ2-1
v_gene: TRBV12-3/TRBV12-4
abundance: few

CDR3aa: CATSDLWGTEAFF
CDR3nt: TGTGCCACCAGTGATTTGTGGGGCACTGAAGCTTTCTTT
d_gene: NA
j_gene: TRBJ1-1
v_gene: TRBV24-1
abundance: NA

CDR3aa: CASSTDMMRYNEQFF
CDR3nt: TGTGCCAGCAGCACGGACATGATGAGGTACAATGAGCAGTTCTTC
d_gene: NA
j_gene: TRBJ2-1
v_gene: TRBV7-9
abundance: many

CDR3aa: CSATMNTEAFF
CDR3nt: TGCAGTGCTACGATGAACACTGAAGCTTTCTTT
d_gene: NA
j_gene: TRBJ1-1
v_gene: TRBV20-1
abundance: many

CDR3aa: CAISGVGAASTDTQYF
CDR3nt: TGTGCCATCAGTGGAGTTGGGGCCGCTAGCACAGATACGCAGTATTTT
d_gene: NA
j_gene: TRBJ2-3
v_gene: TRBV10-3
abundance: NA

CDR3aa: CASSPGQGAEAFF
CDR3nt: TGTGCCAGCAGCCCTGGACAGGGAGCTGAAGCTTTCTTT
d_gene: TRBD1
j_gene: TRBJ1-1
v_gene: TRBV7-2
abundance: NA

CDR3aa: CASSRTQGTAISGANVLTF
CDR3nt: TGCGCCAGCAGCCGAACACAGGGGACAGCAATCTCTGGGGCCAACGTCCTGACTTTC
d_gene: TRBD1
j_gene: TRBJ2-6
v_gene: TRBV5-1
abundance: few

CDR3aa: CASGSSLRTGHAEAFF
CDR3nt: TGTGCCAGCGGCTCGTCCCTGCGAACAGGGCACGCTGAAGCTTTCTTT
d_gene: NA
j_gene: TRBJ1-1
v_gene: TRBV7-9
abundance: NA

CDR3aa: CSARGTGGFSYEQYF
CDR3nt: TGCAGTGCTAGAGGGACAGGGGGTTTCTCCTACGAGCAGTACTTC
d_gene: TRBD1
j_gene: TRBJ2-7
v_gene: TRBV20-1
abundance: many

CDR3aa: CSAAPATGTGGYEQYF
CDR3nt: TGCAGTGCCGCTCCCGCGACCGGGACAGGGGGGTACGAGCAGTACTTC
d_gene: TRBD1
j_gene: TRBJ2-7
v_gene: TRBV20-1
abundance: NA